These T cell receptor beta chains were read from a single sample in a study of PD-L1 blockade in urothelial cancer. Profiling relied on immunoSEQ multiplex PCR, and the TCRdb table lists in-frame clones only, not all of them. Altogether roughly 63,000 clones are present, about four fifths being singletons, with the ten largest covering around 5.4%. Sequenced material: PBMCs, taken around atezolizumab (anti-PD-L1) treatment. Receptors originate from a man between 65 and 80 years old with urothelial cancer. Each CDR3 is given with its conserved first and last residue. D genes are given only for firm matches. A row's size may be missing; if present it is once, few, many or a size class.

V: TRBV18; size: .; J: TRBJ1-4; D: TRBD1; DNA: TGTGCCAGCTCACCAGGGACAGAAGATGAAAAACTGTTTTTT; CDR3: CASSPGTEDEKLFF
V: TRBV6-1; size: .; J: TRBJ2-5; D: .; DNA: TGTGCCAGCGGTGGAGACAGGAGCCAAGAGACCCAGTACTTC; CDR3: CASGGDRSQETQYF
V: TRBV30; size: .; J: TRBJ1-2; D: .; DNA: TGTGCCTGGAGTCGGTCGGGTAACTATGGCTACACCTTC; CDR3: CAWSRSGNYGYTF
V: TRBV16; size: once; J: TRBJ2-1; D: .; DNA: TGTGCCAGCAGCCCTCTAGTGTACAATGAGCAGTTCTTC; CDR3: CASSPLVYNEQFF
V: TRBV6-1; size: .; J: TRBJ2-2; D: TRBD1; DNA: TGTGCCACCGAACAGGGGGCAAAGAACACCGGGGAGCTGTTTTTT; CDR3: CATEQGAKNTGELFF
V: TRBV7-9; size: .; J: TRBJ2-7; D: TRBD1; DNA: TGTGCCAGCAGCTTAACAGGACAGGGATACGAGCAGTACTTC; CDR3: CASSLTGQGYEQYF
V: TRBV7-9; size: .; J: TRBJ2-7; D: TRBD1; DNA: TGTGCCAGCCGGGACAGGGAATTCCCCGAGCAGTACTTC; CDR3: CASRDREFPEQYF
V: TRBV6-1; size: .; J: TRBJ1-2; D: TRBD1; DNA: TGTGCCAGCCGGACAGGGGCGTCCTCTGACTATGGCTACACCTTC; CDR3: CASRTGASSDYGYTF
V: TRBV4-2; size: .; J: TRBJ2-1; D: TRBD2; DNA: TGTGCCAGCAGCCAAGTACCAGCGGGAGCCCAAAGCTCCTACAATGAGCAGTTCTTC; CDR3: CASSQVPAGAQSSYNEQFF
V: TRBV7-9; size: .; J: TRBJ1-1; D: TRBD1; DNA: TGTGCCAGCAGCTTACAGGGGGGAAACACTGAAGCTTTCTTT; CDR3: CASSLQGGNTEAFF
V: TRBV5-4; size: .; J: TRBJ1-1; D: TRBD1; DNA: TGTGCCAGCAGCGGGTCGGGACAGGGGTTGACTGAAGCTTTCTTT; CDR3: CASSGSGQGLTEAFF
V: TRBV5-4; size: .; J: TRBJ2-3; D: .; DNA: TGTGCCAGCAGCTCCGGGGGTCGCACAGATACGCAGTATTTT; CDR3: CASSSGGRTDTQYF
V: TRBV28; size: few; J: TRBJ2-3; D: TRBD2; DNA: TGTGCCAGCAGTTTATATAGCGGGGGCCTACCGGATACGCAGTATTTT; CDR3: CASSLYSGGLPDTQYF
V: TRBV11-2; size: few; J: TRBJ1-6; D: TRBD1; DNA: TGTGCCAGCAGCTTTGAGTTTTCAAGGGGGCGCCGGGTTAATTCACCCCTCCACTTT; CDR3: CASSFEFSRGRRVNSPLHF
V: TRBV5-4; size: .; J: TRBJ2-3; D: .; DNA: TGTGCCAGCAGCATAGAGACCGGGACTCTTTTCACAGATACGCAGTATTTT; CDR3: CASSIETGTLFTDTQYF
V: TRBV29-1; size: .; J: TRBJ1-2; D: TRBD1; DNA: TGCAGCGTTGGGACAGGGAAATACTATGGCTACACCTTC; CDR3: CSVGTGKYYGYTF
V: TRBV6-1; size: few; J: TRBJ2-4; D: .; DNA: TGTGCCAGCACCGGGACAAACATAGCCAAAAACATTCAGTACTTC; CDR3: CASTGTNIAKNIQYF
V: TRBV7-9; size: many; J: TRBJ2-1; D: .; DNA: TGTGCCAGCAGCTCCGGACACGATGAGCAGTTCTTC; CDR3: CASSSGHDEQFF
V: TRBV11-1; size: .; J: TRBJ2-2; D: TRBD1; DNA: TGTGCCAGCAGCGCGACAGGGGGCAATACCGGGGAGCTGTTTTTT; CDR3: CASSATGGNTGELFF
V: TRBV4-2; size: .; J: TRBJ2-3; D: .; DNA: TGTGCCAGCAGCCAAGACCCTTGGGGGGGCACAGATACGCAGTATTTT; CDR3: CASSQDPWGGTDTQYF
V: TRBV4-1; size: .; J: TRBJ2-1; D: TRBD1; DNA: TGCGCCAGCAGCCAGGGACAGGGGGCATCCTACAATGAGCAGTTCTTC; CDR3: CASSQGQGASYNEQFF
V: TRBV12-5; size: few; J: TRBJ1-2; D: TRBD1; DNA: TGTGCTAGTGGGCCAACGCGGGACAGGCTGAACTATGGCTACACCTTC; CDR3: CASGPTRDRLNYGYTF
V: TRBV6-5; size: .; J: TRBJ2-7; D: .; DNA: TGTGCCAGCAGTTATAACATCTACGAGCAGTACTTC; CDR3: CASSYNIYEQYF
V: TRBV25-1; size: .; J: TRBJ1-1; D: TRBD1; DNA: TGTGCCAGCAGCCCAACTCGGACAGGGGCAGGTACTGAAGCTTTCTTT; CDR3: CASSPTRTGAGTEAFF
V: TRBV6-5; size: .; J: TRBJ1-2; D: TRBD1; DNA: TGTGCCAGCAGTTCTACGGGACAGGGGGCGGGGGGCTACACCTTC; CDR3: CASSSTGQGAGGYTF
V: TRBV25-1; size: .; J: TRBJ2-7; D: .; DNA: TGTGCCAGCAGTGAACCCTCGGCCCAGCGAACCTACGAGCAGTACTTC; CDR3: CASSEPSAQRTYEQYF
V: TRBV19; size: .; J: TRBJ1-5; D: .; DNA: TGTGCCAGTAGATACGTGAGGGGGGGTCGCGATCAGCCCCAGCATTTT; CDR3: CASRYVRGGRDQPQHF
V: TRBV7-9; size: .; J: TRBJ2-2; D: .; DNA: TGTGCCAGCAGAGGGAGCTCCCTTAACACCGGGGAGCTGTTTTTT; CDR3: CASRGSSLNTGELFF
V: TRBV7-2; size: .; J: TRBJ2-7; D: .; DNA: TGTGCCAGCAGCTCCGGGAGTCCAGGTTACGAGCAGTACTTC; CDR3: CASSSGSPGYEQYF
V: TRBV9; size: .; J: TRBJ2-3; D: TRBD1; DNA: TGTGCCAGCAGCGAGGACAGGGGGAACACAGATACGCAGTATTTT; CDR3: CASSEDRGNTDTQYF
V: TRBV5-1; size: .; J: TRBJ2-5; D: TRBD2; DNA: TGCGCCAGCAGCTTGGGTGGGACTAGCAAACAGACCCAGTACTTC; CDR3: CASSLGGTSKQTQYF
V: TRBV9; size: .; J: TRBJ1-6; D: .; DNA: TGTGCCAGCAGCCCCCAGGTCCATAATTCACCCCTCCACTTT; CDR3: CASSPQVHNSPLHF
V: TRBV5-8; size: once; J: TRBJ2-2; D: .; DNA: TGTGCCAGCAGCTTGGATCATACGGGGGCCGGGGAGCTGTTTTTT; CDR3: CASSLDHTGAGELFF
V: TRBV19; size: few; J: TRBJ1-5; D: .; DNA: TGTGCCAGTAGTATAGGTTCTCGGAATCAGCCCCAGCATTTT; CDR3: CASSIGSRNQPQHF
V: TRBV19; size: .; J: TRBJ1-5; D: TRBD1; DNA: TGTGCCAGTAGTATAGCCATTTCAGGAGGGGGCAGAGGCAATCAGCCCCAGCATTTT; CDR3: CASSIAISGGGRGNQPQHF
V: TRBV25-1; size: .; J: TRBJ1-4; D: .; DNA: TGTGCCAGCAGTGAAGGGGGGGGCTTGGCTAATGAAAAACTGTTTTTT; CDR3: CASSEGGGLANEKLFF
V: TRBV5-1; size: .; J: TRBJ1-1; D: TRBD1; DNA: TGCGCCAGCAGCATCAACAGGGGGGCGAACACTGAAGCTTTCTTT; CDR3: CASSINRGANTEAFF
V: TRBV6-6; size: .; J: TRBJ2-2; D: TRBD2; DNA: TGTGCCAGCAGGGGGGGACTATCCGACACCGGGGAGCTGTTTTTT; CDR3: CASRGGLSDTGELFF
V: TRBV2; size: .; J: TRBJ1-2; D: .; DNA: TGTGCCAGCAGTGTAACAGGGAAAGGCTACACCTTC; CDR3: CASSVTGKGYTF
V: TRBV29-1; size: .; J: TRBJ1-2; D: .; DNA: TGCAGCGTTGCCGGGGCGGGGACTCACGGCTACACCTTC; CDR3: CSVAGAGTHGYTF
V: TRBV12-5; size: few; J: TRBJ2-1; D: TRBD1; DNA: TGTGCTAGTGGTTTGCGATCACAGGGGCATGAGCAGTTCTTC; CDR3: CASGLRSQGHEQFF
V: TRBV5-1; size: .; J: TRBJ1-2; D: .; DNA: TGCGCCAGCAGCTTAGAGGCGTCGGCTAACTATGGCTACACCTTC; CDR3: CASSLEASANYGYTF
V: TRBV5-6; size: .; J: TRBJ2-3; D: TRBD2; DNA: TGTGCCAGCAGCTTGGTTTCCGCGGGAGGGCTAACAGATACGCAGTATTTT; CDR3: CASSLVSAGGLTDTQYF
V: TRBV18; size: few; J: TRBJ2-7; D: TRBD1; DNA: TGTGCCAGCTCAGAGGGACAGCCCGCTAACTACGAGCAGTACTTC; CDR3: CASSEGQPANYEQYF
V: TRBV6-5; size: .; J: TRBJ1-4; D: .; DNA: TGTGCCAGCAGTAACGGACAGCAAAAACTGTTTTTT; CDR3: CASSNGQQKLFF
V: TRBV7-2; size: .; J: TRBJ1-2; D: TRBD1; DNA: TGTGCCAGCAGCCCCGGACAGGGCAGAGGCTACACCTTC; CDR3: CASSPGQGRGYTF
V: TRBV5-5; size: .; J: TRBJ2-5; D: TRBD1; DNA: TGTGCCAGCAGCTCCCCCGGGACAGGTCAAGAGACCCAGTACTTC; CDR3: CASSSPGTGQETQYF
V: TRBV7-9; size: .; J: TRBJ1-1; D: TRBD1; DNA: TGTGCCAGCAGCTTAGGGGTAACAGGGGAGGCTTTCTTT; CDR3: CASSLGVTGEAFF